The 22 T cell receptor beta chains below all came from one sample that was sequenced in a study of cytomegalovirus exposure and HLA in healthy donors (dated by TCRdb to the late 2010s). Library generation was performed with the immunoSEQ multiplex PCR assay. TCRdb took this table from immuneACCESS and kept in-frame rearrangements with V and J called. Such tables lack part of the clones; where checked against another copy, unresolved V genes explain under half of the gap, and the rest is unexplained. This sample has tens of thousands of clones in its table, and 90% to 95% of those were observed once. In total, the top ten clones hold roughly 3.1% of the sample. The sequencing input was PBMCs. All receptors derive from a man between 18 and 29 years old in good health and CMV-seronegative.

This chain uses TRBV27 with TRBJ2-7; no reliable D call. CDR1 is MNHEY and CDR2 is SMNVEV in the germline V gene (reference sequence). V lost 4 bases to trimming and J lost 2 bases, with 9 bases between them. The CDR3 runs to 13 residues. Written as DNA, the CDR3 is TGTGCCAGCAGTTATGACACCACCTACGAGCAGTACTTC. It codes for CASSYDTTYEQYF.

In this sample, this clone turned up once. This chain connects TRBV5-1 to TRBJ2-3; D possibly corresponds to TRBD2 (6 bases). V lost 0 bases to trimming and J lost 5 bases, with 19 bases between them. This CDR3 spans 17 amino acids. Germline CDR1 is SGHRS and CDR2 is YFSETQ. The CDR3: CASSLGPLGGRRDTQYF. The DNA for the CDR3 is TGCGCCAGCAGCTTGGGTCCCCTCGGAGGGCGGAGAGATACGCAGTATTTT. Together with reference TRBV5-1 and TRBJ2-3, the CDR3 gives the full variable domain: KAGVTQTPRYLIKTRGQQVTLSCSPISGHRSVSWYQQTPGQGLQFLFEYFSETQRNKGNFPGRFSGRQFSNSRSEMNVSTLELGDSALYLCASSLGPLGGRRDTQYFGPGTRLTVL.

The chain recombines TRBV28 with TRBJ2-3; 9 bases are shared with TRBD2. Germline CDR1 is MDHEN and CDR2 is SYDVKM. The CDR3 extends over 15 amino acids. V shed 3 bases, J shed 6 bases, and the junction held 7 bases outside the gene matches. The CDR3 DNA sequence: TGTGCCAGCAGTTTTAGCGGGAGAAGGTCTGATACGCAGTATTTT. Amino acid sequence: CASSFSGRRSDTQYF. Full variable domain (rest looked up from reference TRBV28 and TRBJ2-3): DVKVTQSSRYLVKRTGEKVFLECVQDMDHENMFWYRQDPGLGLRLIYFSYDVKMKEKGDIPEGYSVSREKKERFSLILESASTNQTSMYLCASSFSGRRSDTQYFGPGTRLTVL.

The CDR3 coding sequence is TGTGCCAGCAGCCAAGATATTACGCGGGGGAGGAACTACGAGCAGTACTTC. Amino acids: CASSQDITRGRNYEQYF. V is TRBV14 and J is TRBJ2-7; 7 positions agree with TRBD2. Germline values: CDR1 SGHDN, CDR2 FVKESK. CDR3 length equals 17 residues. V shed 0 bases, J shed 3 bases, and the junction held 11 bases outside the gene matches. Filled out from reference TRBV14 and TRBJ2-7, the complete variable domain reads EAGVTQFPSHSVIEKGQTVTLRCDPISGHDNLYWYRRVMGKEIKFLLHFVKESKQDESGMPNNRFLAERTGGTYSTLKVQPAELEDSGVYFCASSQDITRGRNYEQYFGPGTRLTVT.

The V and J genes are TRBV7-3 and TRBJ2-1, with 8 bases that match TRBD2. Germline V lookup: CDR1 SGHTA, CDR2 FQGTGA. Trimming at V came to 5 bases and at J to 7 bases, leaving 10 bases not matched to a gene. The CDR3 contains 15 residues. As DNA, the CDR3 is TGTGCCAGCAGCACTCCGGGACTAGGCACGAATGAGCAGTTCTTC. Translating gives CASSTPGLGTNEQFF.

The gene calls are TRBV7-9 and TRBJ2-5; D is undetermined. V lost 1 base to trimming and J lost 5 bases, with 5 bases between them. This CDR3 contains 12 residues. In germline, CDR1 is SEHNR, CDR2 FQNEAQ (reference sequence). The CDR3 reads CASSLEQETQYF. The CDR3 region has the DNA TGTGCCAGCAGCTTAGAACAGGAGACCCAGTACTTC.

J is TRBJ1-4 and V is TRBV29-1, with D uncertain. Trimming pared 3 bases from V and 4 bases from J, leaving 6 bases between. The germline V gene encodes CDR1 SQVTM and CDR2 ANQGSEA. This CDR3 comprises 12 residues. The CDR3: CSVEGGNEKLFF. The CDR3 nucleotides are TGCAGCGTTGAGGGAGGTAATGAAAAACTGTTTTTT. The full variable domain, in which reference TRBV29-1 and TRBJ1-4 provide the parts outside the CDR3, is SAVISQKPSRDICQRGTSLTIQCQVDSQVTMMFWYRQQPGQSLTLIATANQGSEATYESGFVIDKFPISRPNLTFSTLTVSNMSPEDSSIYLCSVEGGNEKLFFGSGTQLSVL.

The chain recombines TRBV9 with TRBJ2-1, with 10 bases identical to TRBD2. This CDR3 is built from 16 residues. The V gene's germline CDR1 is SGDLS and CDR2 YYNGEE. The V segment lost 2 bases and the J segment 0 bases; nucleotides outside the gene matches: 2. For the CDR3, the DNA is TGTGCCAGCAGCGTTTGGACTAGCGGCTCCTACAATGAGCAGTTCTTC. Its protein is CASSVWTSGSYNEQFF. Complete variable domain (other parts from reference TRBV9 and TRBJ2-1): DSGVTQTPKHLITATGQRVTLRCSPRSGDLSVYWYQQSLDQGLQFLIQYYNGEERAKGNILERFSAQQFPDLHSELNLSSLELGDSALYFCASSVWTSGSYNEQFFGPGTRLTVL.

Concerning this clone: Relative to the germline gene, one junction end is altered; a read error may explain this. The CDR3 protein is CASSLSDRDRGF. The CDR3 coding sequence is TGTGCCAGCAGCTTGTCGGACCGCGACAGGGGATTC. V and J are TRBV5-6 and TRBJ1-4; 8 nucleotides align to TRBD1. CDR1 SGHDT and CDR2 YYEEEE come from the germline V gene. The CDR3 totals 12 residues.

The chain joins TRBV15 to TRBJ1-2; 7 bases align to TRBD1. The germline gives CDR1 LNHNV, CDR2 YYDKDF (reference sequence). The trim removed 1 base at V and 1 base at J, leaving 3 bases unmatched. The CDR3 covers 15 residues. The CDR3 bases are TGTGCCACCAGCAGAGTTCAGGGGGATAACTATGGCTACACCTTC. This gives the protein CATSRVQGDNYGYTF.

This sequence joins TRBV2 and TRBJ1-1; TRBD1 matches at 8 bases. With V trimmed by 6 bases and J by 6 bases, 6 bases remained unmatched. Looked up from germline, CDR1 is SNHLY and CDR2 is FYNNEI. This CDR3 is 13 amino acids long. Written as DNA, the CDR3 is TGTGCCAGCAGATTGGACAGGGCCGCTGAAGCTTTCTTT. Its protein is CASRLDRAAEAFF.

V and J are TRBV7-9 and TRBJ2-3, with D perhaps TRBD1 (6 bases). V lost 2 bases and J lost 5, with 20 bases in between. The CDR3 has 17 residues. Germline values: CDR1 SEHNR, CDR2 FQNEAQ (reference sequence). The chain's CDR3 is CASSLPQTGPWGDTQYF. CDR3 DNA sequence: TGTGCCAGCAGCTTACCGCAGACAGGACCGTGGGGAGATACGCAGTATTTT.

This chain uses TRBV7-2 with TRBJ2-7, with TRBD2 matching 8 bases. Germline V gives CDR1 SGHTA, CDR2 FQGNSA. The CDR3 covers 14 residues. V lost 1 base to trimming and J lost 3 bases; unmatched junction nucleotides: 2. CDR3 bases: TGTGCCAGCAGCTTAGTGCTAGCGGGCTACGAGCAGTACTTC. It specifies CASSLVLAGYEQYF.

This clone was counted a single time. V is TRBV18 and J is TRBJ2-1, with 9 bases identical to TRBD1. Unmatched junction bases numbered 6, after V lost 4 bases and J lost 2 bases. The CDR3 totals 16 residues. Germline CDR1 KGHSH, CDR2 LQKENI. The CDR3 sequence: CASSLSQGAAYNEQFF. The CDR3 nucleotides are TGTGCCAGCTCACTGTCACAGGGGGCGGCCTACAATGAGCAGTTCTTC.

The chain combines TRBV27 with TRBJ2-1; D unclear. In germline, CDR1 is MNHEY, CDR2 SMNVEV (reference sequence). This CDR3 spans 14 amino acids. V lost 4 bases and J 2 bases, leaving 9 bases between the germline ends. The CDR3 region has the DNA TGTGCCAGCAGTTCGAGGATACCCTACAATGAGCAGTTCTTC. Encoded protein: CASSSRIPYNEQFF.

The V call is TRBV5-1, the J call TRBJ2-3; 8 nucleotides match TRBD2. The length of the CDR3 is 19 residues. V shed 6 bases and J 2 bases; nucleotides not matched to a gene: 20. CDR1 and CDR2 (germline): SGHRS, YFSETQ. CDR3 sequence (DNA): TGCGCCAGCACCCGAGAAGGAGGCACGAGCGGGAGTCCCACAGATACGCAGTATTTT. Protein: CASTREGGTSGSPTDTQYF.

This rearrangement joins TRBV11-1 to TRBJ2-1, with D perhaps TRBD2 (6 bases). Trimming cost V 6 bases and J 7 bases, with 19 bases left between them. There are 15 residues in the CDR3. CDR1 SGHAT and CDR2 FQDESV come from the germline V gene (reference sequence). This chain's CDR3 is CASRAGEAALNEQFF. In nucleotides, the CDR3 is TGTGCCAGCAGAGCGGGCGAAGCCGCACTAAATGAGCAGTTCTTC. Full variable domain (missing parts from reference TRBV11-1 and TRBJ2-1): EAEVAQSPRYKITEKSQAVAFWCDPISGHATLYWYRQILGQGPELLVQFQDESVVDDSQLPKDRFSAERLKGVDSTLKIQPAELGDSAMYLCASRAGEAALNEQFFGPGTRLTVL.

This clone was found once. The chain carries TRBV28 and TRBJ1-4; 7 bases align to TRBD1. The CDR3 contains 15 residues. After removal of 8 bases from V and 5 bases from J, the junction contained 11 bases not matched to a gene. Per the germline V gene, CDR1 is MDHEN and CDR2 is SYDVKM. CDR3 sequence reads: CASSGTELLNEKLFF. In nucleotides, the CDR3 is TGTGCCAGCTCCGGGACAGAGCTTTTAAATGAAAAACTGTTTTTT. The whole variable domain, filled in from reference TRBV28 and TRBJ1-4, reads DVKVTQSSRYLVKRTGEKVFLECVQDMDHENMFWYRQDPGLGLRLIYFSYDVKMKEKGDIPEGYSVSREKKERFSLILESASTNQTSMYLCASSGTELLNEKLFFGSGTQLSVL.

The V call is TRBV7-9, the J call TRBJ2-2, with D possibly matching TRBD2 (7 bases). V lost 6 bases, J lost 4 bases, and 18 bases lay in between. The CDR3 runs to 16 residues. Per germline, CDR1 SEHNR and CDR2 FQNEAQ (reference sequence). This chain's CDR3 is CASRVGGPPGTGELFF. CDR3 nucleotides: TGTGCCAGCAGGGTCGGGGGGCCCCCGGGCACCGGGGAGCTGTTTTTT.

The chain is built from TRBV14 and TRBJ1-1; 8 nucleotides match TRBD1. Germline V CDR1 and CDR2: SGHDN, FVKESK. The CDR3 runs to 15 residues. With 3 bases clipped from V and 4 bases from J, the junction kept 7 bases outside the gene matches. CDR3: CASSQGVTGGTEAFF. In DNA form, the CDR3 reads TGTGCCAGCAGCCAGGGGGTAACAGGGGGCACTGAAGCTTTCTTT.

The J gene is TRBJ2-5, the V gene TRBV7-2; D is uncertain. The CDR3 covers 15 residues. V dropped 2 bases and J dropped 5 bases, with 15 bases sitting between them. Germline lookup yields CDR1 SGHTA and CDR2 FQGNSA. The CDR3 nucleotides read TGTGCCAGCAGCTTACAATTAACGGAGTGGGAGACCCAGTACTTC. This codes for CASSLQLTEWETQYF.

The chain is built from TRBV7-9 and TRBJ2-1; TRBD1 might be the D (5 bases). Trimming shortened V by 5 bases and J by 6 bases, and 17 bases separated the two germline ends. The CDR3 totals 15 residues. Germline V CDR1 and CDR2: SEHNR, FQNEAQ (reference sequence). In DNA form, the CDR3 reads TGTGCCAGCAGCCCCCCCTTCAGGGTAGGCAATGAGCAGTTCTTC. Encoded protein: CASSPPFRVGNEQFF.